A selection of T cell receptor beta chains follows, all from one sample in a study of blood T cell repertoires in COVID-19. Repertoires were generated with immunoSEQ multiplex PCR, while TCRdb's copy carries only in-frame clones and drops some. Altogether over 75,000 clones are present, approximately 80% being singletons, with the ten largest covering approximately 20%. Source material: peripheral blood. The receptors shown here come from a woman between 45 and 60 years old with acute or convalescent COVID-19. Both conserved end residues are part of each CDR3. A D gene is named only where the DNA matches it firmly. Only part of the rows carry a size: once, few, many, or a class if the clone is expanded.

V: TRBV19
size: NA
J: TRBJ2-2
D: NA
DNA: TGTGCCAGTAGTATAGGCTCAGGGGCCGGCGGGCTGTTTTTT
CDR3: CASSIGSGAGGLFF

V: TRBV3-1/TRBV3-2
size: NA
J: TRBJ1-5
D: TRBD1
DNA: TGTGCCAGCAGCCAAGGACAGGGGGAAGGTCAGCCCCAGCATTTT
CDR3: CASSQGQGEGQPQHF

V: TRBV7-3
size: NA
J: TRBJ2-3
D: NA
DNA: TGTGCCAGCAGCCTAACGGGGGGACAGTTTTGGGATACGCAGTATTTT
CDR3: CASSLTGGQFWDTQYF

V: TRBV9
size: NA
J: TRBJ2-5
D: NA
DNA: TGTGCCAGCAGCGTTTGGGGAGGCGAGACCCAGTACTTC
CDR3: CASSVWGGETQYF

V: TRBV18
size: NA
J: TRBJ1-5
D: NA
DNA: TGTGCCAGCGGACCCCAGGGACAGCCCCAGCATTTT
CDR3: CASGPQGQPQHF

V: TRBV6-1
size: NA
J: TRBJ1-3
D: NA
DNA: TGTGCCAGCAGTGCGAACAGGGTTTACTCTGGAAACACCATATATTTT
CDR3: CASSANRVYSGNTIYF

V: TRBV5-5
size: NA
J: TRBJ2-7
D: NA
DNA: TGTGCCAGCAACCGACTAAGCTACGAGCAGTACTTC
CDR3: CASNRLSYEQYF

V: TRBV12-3/TRBV12-4
size: NA
J: TRBJ1-5
D: TRBD1
DNA: TGTGCCAGCAGTCTGACAGGGGATCAGCCCCAGCATTTT
CDR3: CASSLTGDQPQHF

V: TRBV28
size: NA
J: TRBJ1-5
D: TRBD1
DNA: TGTGCCAGCAGCTCCGCGGGACAGGGGGGATCTCAGCCCCAGCATTTT
CDR3: CASSSAGQGGSQPQHF

V: TRBV4-1
size: NA
J: TRBJ1-2
D: NA
DNA: TGCGCCAGCAGCCAAGAGGGAGGGGGGAACTTTGGCTACACCTTC
CDR3: CASSQEGGGNFGYTF

V: TRBV13
size: once
J: TRBJ2-1
D: NA
DNA: TGTGCCAGCAGCTTACCGGGTGGCTTTTTTTACAATGAGCAGTTCTTC
CDR3: CASSLPGGFFYNEQFF

V: TRBV12-3/TRBV12-4
size: NA
J: TRBJ2-5
D: NA
DNA: TGTGCCAGCAGTAACATAGCGGAAGAGACCCAGTACTTC
CDR3: CASSNIAEETQYF

V: TRBV25-1
size: NA
J: TRBJ2-1
D: TRBD2
DNA: TGTGCCAGCAGTGTTTATAGGACTAGCGGCAATGAGCAGTTCTTC
CDR3: CASSVYRTSGNEQFF

V: TRBV5-6
size: few
J: TRBJ2-3
D: TRBD2
DNA: TGTGCCAGCAGCTTGGTGTCTAGCGGGAGTTGGGATACGCAGTATTTT
CDR3: CASSLVSSGSWDTQYF

V: TRBV3-1/TRBV3-2
size: NA
J: TRBJ1-2
D: NA
DNA: TGTGCCAGCAGCCCACCCGTACTCACCGGCTACACCTTC
CDR3: CASSPPVLTGYTF

V: TRBV29-1
size: NA
J: TRBJ2-1
D: NA
DNA: TGCAGCGTTCGCTTAGGGAGCTCCCGGGATGAGCAGTTCTTC
CDR3: CSVRLGSSRDEQFF

V: TRBV20-1
size: NA
J: TRBJ1-2
D: NA
DNA: TGCAGTGCTCCTTCCTATGGCTACACCTTC
CDR3: CSAPSYGYTF

V: TRBV19
size: NA
J: TRBJ1-1
D: NA
DNA: TGTGCCAGTAGCCCCGCGGCGAACACTGAAGCTTTCTTT
CDR3: CASSPAANTEAFF

V: TRBV19
size: once
J: TRBJ1-1
D: NA
DNA: TGTGCCAGTAGTATTGAGAGTAACACTGAAGCTTTCTTT
CDR3: CASSIESNTEAFF

V: TRBV5-1
size: NA
J: TRBJ1-2
D: TRBD1
DNA: TGCGCCAGCAGCTTGGGGACCGGGACAGGGGACTATGGCTACACCTTC
CDR3: CASSLGTGTGDYGYTF

V: TRBV5-1
size: NA
J: TRBJ1-2
D: NA
DNA: TGCGCCAGCAGCTTGGAAAGAGCTAACTATGGCTACACCTTC
CDR3: CASSLERANYGYTF

V: TRBV7-3
size: once
J: TRBJ2-3
D: NA
DNA: TGTGCCAGCAGCGAAGCGGCAGGGAGGAATACGCAGTATTTT
CDR3: CASSEAAGRNTQYF

V: TRBV12-3/TRBV12-4
size: NA
J: TRBJ1-2
D: NA
DNA: TGTGCCAGCAGTTTGACTGGTAGAGATGGCTACACCTTC
CDR3: CASSLTGRDGYTF

V: TRBV6-5
size: NA
J: TRBJ1-4
D: NA
DNA: TGTGCCAGCAGTTACTCAGGGGCCGCAGAAAAACTGTTTTTT
CDR3: CASSYSGAAEKLFF

V: TRBV7-2
size: NA
J: TRBJ1-4
D: TRBD1
DNA: TGTGCCAGCAGCTTAGCTTTGGGACAGGGACATGAAAAACTGTTTTTT
CDR3: CASSLALGQGHEKLFF

V: TRBV4-1
size: NA
J: TRBJ1-2
D: NA
DNA: TGCGCCAGCAGCCCTCTCTGGCAGGCCATAGTTCCCCCCTATGGCTACACCTTC
CDR3: CASSPLWQAIVPPYGYTF

V: TRBV20-1
size: NA
J: TRBJ2-1
D: NA
DNA: TGCAGTGCTCGGACTCGACGAGAGCAGTTCTTC
CDR3: CSARTRREQFF

V: TRBV9
size: NA
J: TRBJ2-3
D: TRBD2
DNA: TGTGCCAGCAGCGTAGGATTCCTAGCGGGGGCGGGAGATACGCAGTATTTT
CDR3: CASSVGFLAGAGDTQYF

V: TRBV19
size: NA
J: TRBJ1-1
D: TRBD1
DNA: TGTGCCAGTAGTAAGGGACAGCTGAACACTGAAGCTTTCTTT
CDR3: CASSKGQLNTEAFF

V: TRBV5-1
size: NA
J: TRBJ2-7
D: TRBD1
DNA: TGCGCCAGCAGCTTCCAGGGGGCGCAAGCCGAGCAGTACTTC
CDR3: CASSFQGAQAEQYF

V: TRBV27
size: few
J: TRBJ2-7
D: NA
DNA: TGTGCCAGCAGTTTTGCGGGACGGTTGGGGGAGCAGTACTTC
CDR3: CASSFAGRLGEQYF